This record concerns one TCR beta chain sequence. The antigen remains undetermined. A much larger clonotype is one base distant, so this may be a read error. The data belong to a study of tumor-infiltrating lymphocytes in primary liver carcinoma. Whole-study context: Each sample had roughly 3.5 to 8 million productive TCRbeta reads regardless of tissue type.

With a constant-region primer, TCR beta cDNA was made from 400 to 550 ng of total RNA. Modified slightly, ARM-PCR produced TCR beta libraries over three nested multiplex PCR rounds. The study ran its first two PCR rounds for roughly 10 cycles each, using TRBV1-TRBV30 forward primers and a C-beta reverse primer. MiXCR, run by TCRdb on the multiplex PCR reads, gives a single entry per CDR3 protein. This table holds about 200,000 distinct CDR3 sequences, less than 70% found once. Germline DNA was extracted alongside blood RNA, which was obtained from unsorted whole blood. The study enrolled treatment-naive patients with chronic HBV infection. The researchers drew about 4 milliliters of peripheral blood before surgery. With V trimmed by 4 bases and J by 7 bases, 13 bases remained unmatched. CDR1 MNHEY and CDR2 SVGAGI come from the germline V gene. CDR3 length: 15 residues. Study outcomes and limitations: Overlap in tumor-adjacent and tumor-blood pairs fell below that of tumor region pairs.

Sequenced input: peripheral blood. This chain links TRBV6-5 with TRBJ2-7; 7 bases align to TRBD2. This receptor was identified in a woman aged 55 to 70 with primary liver carcinoma and hepatitis B virus infection. This chain's CDR3 is CASSFTGGSGEEQYF. In DNA form, the CDR3 reads TGTGCCAGCAGTTTTACGGGAGGCTCGGGAGAGGAGCAGTACTTC.